Included here is one T cell receptor beta chain sequence, with context. The data were obtained in a study of T cell repertoires in cytomegalovirus infection. Study at large: Based on public TCR beta signatures, there were indications of CMV infection and of a matching HLA type.

Germline CDR1 reads ENHRY; CDR2 reads SYGVKD. The trim removed 4 bases at V and 1 base at J, leaving 11 bases unmatched. CDR3 size: 17 residues. TCRdb fed the reads into MiXCR, producing one record per CDR3 protein. The table has about 530,000 distinct CDR3 sequences, 26% seen once. The V and J genes are TRBV10-3 and TRBJ2-5; 8 nucleotides match TRBD2. This receptor was taken from a human donor in good health (CMV status not recorded). Some clones in this sample may be carry-over from other donors' samples. Sequencing was performed on PBMCs. The DNA for the CDR3 is TGTGCCATCAGTGCAGCTAGTGGCGGGGGGCTCCAAGAGACCCAGTACTTC. This sequence encodes CAISAASGGGLQETQYF.